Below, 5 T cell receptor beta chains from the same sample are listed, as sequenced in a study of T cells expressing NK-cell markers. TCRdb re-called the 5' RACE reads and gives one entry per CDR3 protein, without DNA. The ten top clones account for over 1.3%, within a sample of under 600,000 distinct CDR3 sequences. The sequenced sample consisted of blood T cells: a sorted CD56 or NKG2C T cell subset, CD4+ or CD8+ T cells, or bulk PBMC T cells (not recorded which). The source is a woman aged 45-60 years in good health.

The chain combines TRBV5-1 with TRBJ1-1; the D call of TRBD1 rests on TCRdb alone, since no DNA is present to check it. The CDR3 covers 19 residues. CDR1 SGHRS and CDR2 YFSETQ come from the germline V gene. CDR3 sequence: CASSLRPSGQGAQGTEAFF.

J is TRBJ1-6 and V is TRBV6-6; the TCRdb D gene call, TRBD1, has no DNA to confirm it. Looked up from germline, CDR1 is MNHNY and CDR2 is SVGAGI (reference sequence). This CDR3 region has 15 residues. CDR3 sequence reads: CASTSRQGAGSPLHF.

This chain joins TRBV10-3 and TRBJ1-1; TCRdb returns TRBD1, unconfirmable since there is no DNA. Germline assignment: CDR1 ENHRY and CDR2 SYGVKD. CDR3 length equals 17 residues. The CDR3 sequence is CAISESIFGQANTEAFF.

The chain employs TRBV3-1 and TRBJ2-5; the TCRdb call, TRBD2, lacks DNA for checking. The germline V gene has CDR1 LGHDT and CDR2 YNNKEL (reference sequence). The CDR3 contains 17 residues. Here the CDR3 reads CASSQETSGRAEETQYF.

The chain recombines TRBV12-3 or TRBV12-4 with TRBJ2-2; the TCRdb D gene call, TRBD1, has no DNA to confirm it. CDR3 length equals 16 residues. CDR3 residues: CASTSRGRVNTGELFF.